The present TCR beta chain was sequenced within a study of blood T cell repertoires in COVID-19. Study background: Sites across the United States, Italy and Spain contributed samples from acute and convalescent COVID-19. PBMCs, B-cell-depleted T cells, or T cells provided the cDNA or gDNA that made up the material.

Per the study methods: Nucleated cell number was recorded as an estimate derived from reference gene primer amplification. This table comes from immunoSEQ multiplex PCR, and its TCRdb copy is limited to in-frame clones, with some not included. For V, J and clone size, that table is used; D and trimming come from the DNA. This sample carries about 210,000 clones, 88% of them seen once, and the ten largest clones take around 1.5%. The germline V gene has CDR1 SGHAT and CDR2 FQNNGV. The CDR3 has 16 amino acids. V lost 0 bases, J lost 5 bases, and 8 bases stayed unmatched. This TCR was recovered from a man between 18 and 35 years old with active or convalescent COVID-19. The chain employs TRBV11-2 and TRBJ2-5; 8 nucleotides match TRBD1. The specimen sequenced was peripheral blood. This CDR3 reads CASSLDYAGGWETQYF. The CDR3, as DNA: TGTGCCAGCAGCTTAGATTACGCAGGGGGCTGGGAGACCCAGTACTTC.